This passage covers 29 T cell receptor beta chains from one sample sequenced in a study of PD-1 blockade in classical Hodgkin lymphoma (TCRdb year 2020). Sample time point, as interpreted from the label and publication: cycle 4 day 1 (C4D1), after five to seven weeks of nivolumab. Every trial patient had relapsed after autologous stem cell transplantation, and cohorts A, B and C differed in prior brentuximab vedotin exposure. Libraries came from the immunoSEQ multiplex PCR assay. Imported from immuneACCESS, the table was reduced by TCRdb to in-frame sequences with V and J called. These copies leave out some clones; in studies compared against another copy, an unresolved V gene accounts for under half, and the cause of the remainder is not known. The sample has some 33,000 clones on record, about 72% of them singletons. Jointly, the top ten make up 3.5% to 5% of the sample. The starting material was peripheral blood mononuclear cells (PBMCs), obtained before the fourth cycle of nivolumab. These receptors came from a human donor with classical Hodgkin lymphoma.

The chain has TRBV5-1 and TRBJ1-1, with a tentative D call TRBD1 (5 bases). V was pared by 2 bases and J by 1 base, with 15 bases between. Per germline, CDR1 SGHRS and CDR2 YFSETQ. The CDR3 is 16 residues long. The CDR3 DNA follows: TGCGCCAGCAGCTTAGGATGGTTCGGGGCGAACACTGAAGCTTTCTTT. It is translated as CASSLGWFGANTEAFF.

The chain uses TRBV2 and TRBJ2-7, with TRBD2 as a possible D gene (5 bases). CDR1 is SNHLY, CDR2 FYNNEI, per germline. This CDR3 comprises 13 residues. V was pared by 4 bases and J by 4 bases, with 11 bases between. The CDR3 spells CASSGTPGYEQYF. The CDR3 nucleotides read TGTGCCAGCAGTGGGACCCCGGGATACGAGCAGTACTTC.

The chain has TRBV29-1 and TRBJ1-1; TRBD1 might be the D (5 bases). Germline-derived CDR1 and CDR2 are SQVTM and ANQGSEA. The CDR3 spans 15 residues. Trimming removed 3 bases at V and 3 bases at J, with 17 bases between. Here the CDR3 reads CSVDNWSGSYTEAFF. The CDR3 DNA follows: TGCAGCGTTGATAATTGGTCAGGGTCCTACACTGAAGCTTTCTTT.

CDR3 DNA sequence: TGCGCCAGCAGCCAAGCCGTGACAGGGGCTAACTATGGCTACACCTTC. It yields the protein CASSQAVTGANYGYTF. This chain links TRBV4-3 with TRBJ1-2, with TRBD1 matching over 8 bases. CDR1 is LGHNA and CDR2 is YSLEER in the germline V gene. V trimming: 1 base; J trimming: 0 bases; junction bases outside the gene matches: 4. The CDR3 loop spans 16 amino acids.

The chain uses TRBV30 and TRBJ1-2, with TRBD1 as a possible D gene (5 bases). CDR1 GTSNPN and CDR2 SVGIG come from the germline V gene (reference sequence). CDR3 length: 14 amino acids. V was trimmed by 1 base and J by 4 bases, leaving 13 bases between them. This CDR3 is CAWSGTGGIYGYTF. CDR3 bases: TGTGCCTGGAGTGGCACGGGGGGGATCTATGGCTACACCTTC. Full variable domain (missing parts from reference TRBV30 and TRBJ1-2): SQTIHQWPATLVQPVGSPLSLECTVEGTSNPNLYWYRQAAGRGLQLLFYSVGIGQISSEVPQNLSASRPQDRQFILSSKKLLLSDSGFYLCAWSGTGGIYGYTFGSGTRLTVV.

The V call is TRBV5-6, the J call TRBJ2-2, with 11 bases matching TRBD1. V shed 4 bases, J shed 7 bases, and the junction held 12 bases outside the gene matches. The CDR3 is 17 amino acids. Germline V gene sequence: CDR1 SGHDT, CDR2 YYEEEE. CDR3 nucleotide sequence: TGTGCCAGCAGCCCAATACCGGGACAGGGGGTTGGCGGGGAGCTGTTTTTT. Encoded protein: CASSPIPGQGVGGELFF.

The chain joins TRBV7-9 to TRBJ2-1, with D hard to call. Trimming pared 3 bases from V and 8 bases from J, leaving 14 bases between. The CDR3 is 14 amino acids. Germline CDR1 SEHNR, CDR2 FQNEAQ (reference sequence). The CDR3 DNA sequence: TGTGCCAGCAGCTTCTTGTTGGCCAGCTATGAGCAGTTCTTC. Translated, it gives CASSFLLASYEQFF.

The rearrangement joins TRBV7-2 to TRBJ1-5; D is perhaps TRBD1 (5 bases). Germline V gives CDR1 SGHTA, CDR2 FQGNSA. V lost 5 bases and J lost 7, with 15 bases in between. The CDR3 covers 14 residues. CDR3 sequence reads: CASSPSGSGQPQHF. DNA of the CDR3: TGTGCCAGCAGCCCCTCAGGGAGTGGACAGCCCCAGCATTTT.

This rearrangement joins TRBV19 to TRBJ2-3, with D possibly matching TRBD1 (6 bases). This CDR3 contains 13 residues. Trimming removed 3 bases at V and 4 bases at J, with 8 bases between. Germline-derived CDR1 and CDR2 are LNHDA and SQIVND (reference sequence). The CDR3, as DNA: TGTGCCAGTAGTATTGGGGGCCCAGATACGCAGTATTTT. This translates into CASSIGGPDTQYF.

This clone occurred a few times. The chain joins TRBV19 to TRBJ1-2, with D hard to call. The CDR3 consists of 16 residues. The germline CDR1 and CDR2 sequences are LNHDA and SQIVND (reference sequence). Trimming stripped 5 bases from V and 0 bases from J, with 16 bases between. DNA of the CDR3: TGTGCCAGTAGTCCAGACACGGTCTCTTCTAACTATGGCTACACCTTC. Translation gives CASSPDTVSSNYGYTF.

The chain links TRBV7-8 to TRBJ2-5; D may be TRBD2 (6 bases). Trimming took 3 bases from V and 1 from J, leaving 12 bases between them. This CDR3 has 15 residues. Germline CDR1 SGHVS, CDR2 FQNEAQ. Written as DNA, the CDR3 is TGTGCCAGCAGCTTCATCGGCGGGGCCCAAGAGACCCAGTACTTC. Its translation: CASSFIGGAQETQYF.

CDR3 sequence (DNA): TGTGCCAGCAGCTTAGAGGACGGAAGCAATCAGCCCCAGCATTTT. Translated: CASSLEDGSNQPQHF. The chain carries TRBV7-9 and TRBJ1-5; no firm D call. The germline V gene encodes CDR1 SEHNR and CDR2 FQNEAQ (reference sequence). With 1 base removed from V and 1 base from J, the gap between germline ends came to 8 bases. CDR3 length: 15 residues.

The chain couples TRBV7-2 to TRBJ1-2; 7 bases line up with TRBD1. Germline trimming cut 4 bases from V and 8 bases from J; bases unmatched to any gene: 7. The germline V gene has CDR1 SGHTA and CDR2 FQGNSA. The CDR3 runs to 13 residues. As DNA, the CDR3 is TGTGCCAGCAGCTCGGGACAGATGAACGGCTACACCTTC. It encodes CASSSGQMNGYTF.

The chain employs TRBV7-9 and TRBJ1-1; D gene ambiguous. The CDR3 is made up of 11 amino acids. Deletions cut 6 bases from V and 3 bases from J, with 5 bases between. Germline V gives CDR1 SEHNR, CDR2 FQNEAQ (reference sequence). CDR3 nucleotides: TGTGCCAGCAGAGGGCACACTGAAGCTTTCTTT. Its protein is CASRGHTEAFF.

V is TRBV19 and J is TRBJ2-3; D unresolved. CDR3 length equals 14 residues. Trimming cost V 0 bases and J 6 bases, with 10 bases left between them. Germline V gene sequence: CDR1 LNHDA, CDR2 SQIVND (reference sequence). As DNA, the CDR3 is TGTGCCAGTAGTATAGAACTGGCGGTGGATACGCAGTATTTT. It is translated as CASSIELAVDTQYF.

The V gene is TRBV5-6, the J gene TRBJ2-7; perhaps TRBD2 as D (7 bases). The CDR3 is made up of 14 amino acids. Germline CDR1 reads SGHDT; CDR2 reads YYEEEE. V lost 2 bases, J lost 7 bases, and 16 bases lay in between. The CDR3 coding sequence is TGTGCCAGCAGCTTTTACAGGGAGGGCAGTGAGCAGTACTTC. Protein sequence: CASSFYREGSEQYF.

In nucleotides, the CDR3 is TGTGCCAGCAGAACTACCTATGGGATCTGGGAAGAGACCCAGTACTTC. This sequence encodes CASRTTYGIWEETQYF. The chain recombines TRBV5-4 with TRBJ2-5; the D is unclear. The CDR3 is 16 amino acids. Germline CDR1 and CDR2: SGHNT and YYREEE (reference sequence). Between the trimmed V and J ends, which lost 5 bases and 3 bases, there was a span of 20 bases.

The chain employs TRBV7-2 and TRBJ1-1, with 7 nucleotides matching TRBD1. Germline V gives CDR1 SGHTA, CDR2 FQGNSA. The CDR3 sequence is 15 residues long. The V gene end was trimmed by 2 bases and the J gene end by 0 bases; junction bases not matched to a gene: 3. CDR3 residues: CASSLTGELNTEAFF. The CDR3 DNA follows: TGTGCCAGCAGCTTAACAGGGGAGTTGAACACTGAAGCTTTCTTT.

This chain connects TRBV5-6 to TRBJ2-1; 9 bases are a match to TRBD2. This CDR3 spans 15 amino acids. The germline gives CDR1 SGHDT, CDR2 YYEEEE. With V trimmed by 4 bases and J by 5 bases, 7 bases remained unmatched. CDR3 region: CASSLLAGPDNEQFF. The CDR3 DNA follows: TGTGCCAGCAGCCTCCTAGCGGGACCCGACAATGAGCAGTTCTTC.

This clone was recorded a few times. The chain links TRBV9 to TRBJ2-1, with D perhaps TRBD2 (6 bases). The CDR3 runs 17 residues. The V gene's germline CDR1 is SGDLS and CDR2 YYNGEE. Deletions cut 2 bases from V and 4 bases from J, with 19 bases between. The CDR3 region is CASSVGRPGLVYNEQFF. The CDR3 nucleotides are TGTGCCAGCAGCGTTGGTCGACCGGGACTGGTATACAATGAGCAGTTCTTC.

In its sample, this clone was seen once. V gene TRBV28 combines with J gene TRBJ2-7; TRBD2 matches 9 bases. The germline gives CDR1 MDHEN, CDR2 SYDVKM. The CDR3 runs 15 residues. Losses at the gene ends were 11 bases for V and 5 bases for J; bases not matched to a gene: 16. The CDR3 here is CASSGAREGLDEQYF. The CDR3 DNA is TGTGCCTCCAGCGGGGCGCGGGAGGGCCTCGACGAGCAGTACTTC. Drawing the rest from reference TRBV28 and TRBJ2-7, the complete variable domain is DVKVTQSSRYLVKRTGEKVFLECVQDMDHENMFWYRQDPGLGLRLIYFSYDVKMKEKGDIPEGYSVSREKKERFSLILESASTNQTSMYLCASSGAREGLDEQYFGPGTRLTVT.

The chain uses TRBV4-1 and TRBJ2-1; 13 bases match TRBD2. J was trimmed by 14 bases and V by 4 bases; bases with no gene match: 11. The CDR3 has 15 residues. The germline CDR1 and CDR2 sequences are MGHRA and YSYEKL. The CDR3 DNA follows: TGCGCCAGCAGCCTCGGGACTAGCGGGACGACAATGGAGTTCTTC. This codes for CASSLGTSGTTMEFF.

The V gene is TRBV6-1, the J gene TRBJ1-3; D unclear. CDR3 length equals 14 residues. V shed 7 bases and J shed 3 bases, with 13 bases lying between them. Germline V gene lookup returns CDR1 MNHNS and CDR2 SASEGT. CDR3: CASKKWGDGNTIYF. The CDR3 DNA is TGTGCCAGCAAAAAATGGGGAGATGGAAACACCATATATTTT.

This rearrangement joins TRBV6-6 to TRBJ2-7; the D is unclear. Germline V gives CDR1 MNHNY, CDR2 SVGAGI (reference sequence). The CDR3 totals 11 residues. V was shortened by 6 bases and J by 2 bases, with 5 bases between the two germline ends. The CDR3 region has the DNA TGTGCCAGCAGCCAGACCTACGAGCAGTACTTC. Its translation: CASSQTYEQYF.

The V call is TRBV6-6, the J call TRBJ1-4; D ambiguous. Germline lookup yields CDR1 MNHNY and CDR2 SVGAGI (reference sequence). V dropped 0 bases and J dropped 6 bases, with 11 bases sitting between them. The CDR3 loop spans 15 amino acids. The CDR3 loop is CASSYSEGADEKLFF. The CDR3, as DNA: TGTGCCAGCAGTTACTCTGAGGGTGCAGATGAAAAACTGTTTTTT.

The rearrangement links TRBV2 to TRBJ2-2; D unclear. The CDR3 runs 11 residues. The germline gives CDR1 SNHLY, CDR2 FYNNEI. Between the trimmed V and J ends, which lost 8 bases and 6 bases, there was a span of 7 bases. The CDR3 sequence is CASQSPGELFF. DNA for the CDR3: TGTGCCAGCCAAAGCCCCGGGGAGCTGTTTTTT.

V usage is TRBV27 and J usage is TRBJ1-2, with a tentative D call TRBD1 (6 bases). CDR3 length: 16 residues. Per germline, CDR1 MNHEY and CDR2 SMNVEV (reference sequence). Trimming stripped 3 bases from V and 3 bases from J, with 17 bases between. Here the CDR3 DNA reads TGTGCCAGCAGTTTGGTAGGGACATCTAATTACTATGGCTACACCTTC. Its translation is CASSLVGTSNYYGYTF.

The genes are TRBV9 and TRBJ1-1; perhaps TRBD1 as D (5 bases). The CDR3 spans 14 residues. Germline CDR1 and CDR2: SGDLS and YYNGEE. The V end was cut by 4 bases, the J end by 1 base, with 11 bases between. The CDR3 sequence: CASSLGTGNTEAFF. As DNA, the CDR3 is TGTGCCAGCAGCTTAGGGACGGGGAACACTGAAGCTTTCTTT.

The chain joins TRBV28 to TRBJ1-2, with D possibly matching TRBD1 (6 bases). Germline CDR1 MDHEN, CDR2 SYDVKM. CDR3 length equals 14 residues. Trimming removed 1 base from V and 2 bases from J, with 8 bases in between. The CDR3 sequence is CASSLSQGNYGYTF. CDR3 coding DNA: TGTGCCAGCAGTTTATCACAGGGCAACTATGGCTACACCTTC.